The text below deals with one TCR beta chain. Antigen specificity is unknown. The CDR3 sequence is 12 residues long. Germline lookup yields CDR1 SEHNR and CDR2 FQNEAQ (reference sequence). Trimming removed 1 base from V and 8 bases from J, with 6 bases in between. The PCR contained 60 Vbeta and 13 Jbeta primers. Here immunoSEQ multiplex PCR was the method, and the copy in TCRdb shows in-frame clones only, minus some. The sample records some 140,000 clones, around 80% being singletons. This record belongs to a study of cytomegalovirus exposure and HLA in healthy donors. About the study: An earlier analysis identified 117 million unique TCR beta sequences in approximately 170 million T cells. Among around 400 genotyped donors, 80% to 90% fell in the Caucasian-associated ancestry cluster. Findings and caveats of the study: Whilst most TCR sequences proved rare, a subset of public TCRs occurred across many donors.

The chain employs TRBV7-9 and TRBJ1-5, with D hard to call. The sample was PBMCs. This TCR was sampled from a man aged 30-40 years in good health and CMV-seronegative. CDR3 nucleotide sequence: TGTGCCAGCAGCTTAGAAAACAAGCCCCAGCATTTT. This sequence encodes CASSLENKPQHF.